The present T cell receptor beta chain was sequenced within a study of shared clonotypes between healthy human individuals. Study background: The cohort comprised a couple of women and a few men. Their ages spanned 18 to 49 years. Every donor yielded three CD4 naive, three CD4 memory, two CD8 naive and one CD8 memory plate. Regarding the study as a whole: Non-shared clonotypes were found to have lower generation probabilities than the clonotypes that were shared by all four of the sorted-subset donors.

Comment on this clone: Its matching antigen is unknown.

CDR1 is MNHNY and CDR2 is SVGAGI in the germline V gene (reference sequence). The CDR3 sequence is 16 residues long. V was pared by 3 bases and J by 5 bases, with 10 bases of the junction left unmatched. The protocol was immunoSEQ multiplex PCR, while the TCRdb copy is restricted to in-frame clones and leaves out a portion. The repertoire consists of about 2.4 million clones, with around 90% occurring once and the leading ten covering 0.14%. This clonotype was obtained from a man younger than 35 in good health. The sequencing input was naive CD4+ T cells sorted from blood. As for subset: CD45RA+ positively selected. J is TRBJ1-1 and V is TRBV6-6; TRBD1 agrees at 9 bases. The CDR3 region is CASSYYRGQRVTEAFF. In DNA, the CDR3 is TGTGCCAGCAGTTATTACAGGGGGCAGAGGGTAACTGAAGCTTTCTTT.